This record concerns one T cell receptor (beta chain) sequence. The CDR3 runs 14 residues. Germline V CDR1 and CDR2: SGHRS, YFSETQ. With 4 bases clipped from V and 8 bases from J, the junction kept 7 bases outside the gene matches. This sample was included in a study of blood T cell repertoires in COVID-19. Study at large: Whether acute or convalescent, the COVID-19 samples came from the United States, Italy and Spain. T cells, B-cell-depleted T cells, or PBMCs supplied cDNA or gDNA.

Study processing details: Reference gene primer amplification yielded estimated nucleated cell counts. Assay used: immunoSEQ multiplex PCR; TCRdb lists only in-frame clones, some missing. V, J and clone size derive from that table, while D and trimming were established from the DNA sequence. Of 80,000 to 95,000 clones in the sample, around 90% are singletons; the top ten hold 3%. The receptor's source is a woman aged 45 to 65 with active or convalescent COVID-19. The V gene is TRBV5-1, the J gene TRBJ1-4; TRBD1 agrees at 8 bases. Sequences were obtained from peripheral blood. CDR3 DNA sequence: TGCGCCAGCAGCACGGACAGGGTAGAGGAAAAACTGTTTTTT. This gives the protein CASSTDRVEEKLFF.